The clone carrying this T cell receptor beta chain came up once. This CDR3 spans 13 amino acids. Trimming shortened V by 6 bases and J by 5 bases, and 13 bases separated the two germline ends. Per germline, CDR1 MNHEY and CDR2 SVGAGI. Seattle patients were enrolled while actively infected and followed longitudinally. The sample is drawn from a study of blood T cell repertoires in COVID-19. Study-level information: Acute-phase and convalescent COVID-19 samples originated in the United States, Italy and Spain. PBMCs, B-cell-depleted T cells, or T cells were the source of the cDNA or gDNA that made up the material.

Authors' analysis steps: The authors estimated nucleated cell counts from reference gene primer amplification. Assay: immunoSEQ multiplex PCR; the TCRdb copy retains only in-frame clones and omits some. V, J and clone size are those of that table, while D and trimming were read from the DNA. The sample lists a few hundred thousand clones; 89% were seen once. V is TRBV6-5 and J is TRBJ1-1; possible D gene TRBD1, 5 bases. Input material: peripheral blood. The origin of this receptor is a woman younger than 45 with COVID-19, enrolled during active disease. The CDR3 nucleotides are TGTGCCAGCAGATCCATCAGGGATACTGAAGCTTTCTTT. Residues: CASRSIRDTEAFF.